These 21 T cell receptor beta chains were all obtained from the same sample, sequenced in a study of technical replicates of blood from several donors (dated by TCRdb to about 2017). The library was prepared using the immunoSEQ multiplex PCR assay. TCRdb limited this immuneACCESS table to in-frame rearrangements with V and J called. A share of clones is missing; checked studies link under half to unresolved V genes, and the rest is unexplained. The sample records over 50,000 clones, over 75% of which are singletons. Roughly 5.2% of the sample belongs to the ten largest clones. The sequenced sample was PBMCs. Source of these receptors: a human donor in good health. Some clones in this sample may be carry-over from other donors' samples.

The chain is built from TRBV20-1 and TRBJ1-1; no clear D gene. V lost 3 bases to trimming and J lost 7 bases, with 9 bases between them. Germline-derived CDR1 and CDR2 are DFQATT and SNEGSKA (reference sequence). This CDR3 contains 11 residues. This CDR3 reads CSASRAGEAFF. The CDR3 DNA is TGCAGTGCTAGTAGGGCGGGTGAAGCTTTCTTT.

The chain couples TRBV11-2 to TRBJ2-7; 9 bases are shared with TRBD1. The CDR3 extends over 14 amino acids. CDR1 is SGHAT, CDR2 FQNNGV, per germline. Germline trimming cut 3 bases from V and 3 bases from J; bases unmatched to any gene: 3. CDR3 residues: CASSLDRGNYEQYF. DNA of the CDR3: TGTGCCAGCAGCTTGGACAGGGGTAACTACGAGCAGTACTTC.

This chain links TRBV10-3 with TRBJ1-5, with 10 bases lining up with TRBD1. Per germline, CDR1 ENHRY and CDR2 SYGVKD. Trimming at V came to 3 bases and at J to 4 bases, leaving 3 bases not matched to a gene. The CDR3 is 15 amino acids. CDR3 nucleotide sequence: TGTGCCATCAGTGAAAGGACAGGGGGAAATCAGCCCCAGCATTTT. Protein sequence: CAISERTGGNQPQHF.

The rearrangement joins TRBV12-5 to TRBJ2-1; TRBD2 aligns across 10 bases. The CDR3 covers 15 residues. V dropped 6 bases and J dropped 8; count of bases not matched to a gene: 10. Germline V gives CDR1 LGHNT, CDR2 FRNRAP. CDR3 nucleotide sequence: TGTGCTAGTGGGAACCCCAGCGGGAGGGGTCATGAGCAGTTCTTC. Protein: CASGNPSGRGHEQFF.

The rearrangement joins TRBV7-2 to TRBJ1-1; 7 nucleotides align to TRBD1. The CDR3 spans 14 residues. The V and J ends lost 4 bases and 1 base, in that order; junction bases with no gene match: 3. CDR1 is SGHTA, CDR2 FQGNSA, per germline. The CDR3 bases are TGTGCCAGCAGCTCGGACAGGAGGAACACTGAAGCTTTCTTT. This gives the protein CASSSDRRNTEAFF.

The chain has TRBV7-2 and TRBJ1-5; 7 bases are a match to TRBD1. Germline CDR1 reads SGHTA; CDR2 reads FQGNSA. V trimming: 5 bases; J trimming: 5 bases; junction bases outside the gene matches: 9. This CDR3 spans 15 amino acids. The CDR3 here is CASSPVTGVDQPQHF. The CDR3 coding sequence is TGTGCCAGCAGCCCCGTTACAGGGGTGGATCAGCCCCAGCATTTT.

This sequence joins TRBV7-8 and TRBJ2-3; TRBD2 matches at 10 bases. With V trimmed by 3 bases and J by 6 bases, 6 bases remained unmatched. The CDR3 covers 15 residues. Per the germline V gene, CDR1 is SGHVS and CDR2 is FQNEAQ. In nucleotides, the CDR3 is TGTGCCAGCAGCTTGAGCGGGGGGGCCGGGGATACGCAGTATTTT. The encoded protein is CASSLSGGAGDTQYF.

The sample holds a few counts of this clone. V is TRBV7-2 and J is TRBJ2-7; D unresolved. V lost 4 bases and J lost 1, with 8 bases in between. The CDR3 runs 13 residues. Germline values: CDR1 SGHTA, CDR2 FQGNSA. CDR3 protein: CASSSFLSYEQYF. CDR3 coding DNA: TGTGCCAGCAGCTCTTTCCTATCCTACGAGCAGTACTTC.

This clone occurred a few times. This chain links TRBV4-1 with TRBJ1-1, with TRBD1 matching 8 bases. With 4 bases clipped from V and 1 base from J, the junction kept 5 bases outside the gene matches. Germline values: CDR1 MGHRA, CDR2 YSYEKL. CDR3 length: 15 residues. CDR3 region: CASSRSGTGNTEAFF. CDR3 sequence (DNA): TGCGCCAGCAGCCGTTCCGGGACAGGGAACACTGAAGCTTTCTTT.

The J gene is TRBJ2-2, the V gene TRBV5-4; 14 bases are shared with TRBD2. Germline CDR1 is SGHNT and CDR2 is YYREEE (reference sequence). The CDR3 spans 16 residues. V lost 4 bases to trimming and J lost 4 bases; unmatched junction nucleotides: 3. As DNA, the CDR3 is TGTGCCAGCAGCATCGGGACTAGCGGGAGCACCGGGGAGCTGTTTTTT. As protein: CASSIGTSGSTGELFF.

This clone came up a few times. As DNA, the CDR3 is TGCAGCGTCGATAAACAGGGTCTGAACACTGAAGCTTTCTTT. It translates to CSVDKQGLNTEAFF. This chain links TRBV29-1 with TRBJ1-1; TRBD1 is a possible D gene (6 bases). The V and J ends lost 6 bases and 0 bases respectively, with 14 bases between them. The length of the CDR3 is 14 residues. Germline CDR1 is SQVTM and CDR2 is ANQGSEA.

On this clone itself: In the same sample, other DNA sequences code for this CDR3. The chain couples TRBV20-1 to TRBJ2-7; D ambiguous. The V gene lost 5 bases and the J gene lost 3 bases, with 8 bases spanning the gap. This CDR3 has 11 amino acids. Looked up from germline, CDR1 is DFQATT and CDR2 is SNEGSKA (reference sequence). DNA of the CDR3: TGCAGTGCTCCCTCCGGCTACGAGCAGTACTTC. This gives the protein CSAPSGYEQYF.

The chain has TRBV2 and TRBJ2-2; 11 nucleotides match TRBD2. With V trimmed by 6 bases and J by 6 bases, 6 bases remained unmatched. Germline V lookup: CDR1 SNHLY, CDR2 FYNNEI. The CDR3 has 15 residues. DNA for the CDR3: TGTGCCAGCAGACCCGGGACTAGCGGTGCCGGGGAGCTGTTTTTT. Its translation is CASRPGTSGAGELFF.

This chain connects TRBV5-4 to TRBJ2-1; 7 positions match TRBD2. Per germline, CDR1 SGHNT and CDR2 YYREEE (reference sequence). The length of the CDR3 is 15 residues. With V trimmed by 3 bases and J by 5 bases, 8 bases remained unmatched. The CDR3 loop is CASSSPRERDNEQFF. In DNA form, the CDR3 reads TGTGCCAGCAGCTCGCCGCGGGAGAGAGACAATGAGCAGTTCTTC.

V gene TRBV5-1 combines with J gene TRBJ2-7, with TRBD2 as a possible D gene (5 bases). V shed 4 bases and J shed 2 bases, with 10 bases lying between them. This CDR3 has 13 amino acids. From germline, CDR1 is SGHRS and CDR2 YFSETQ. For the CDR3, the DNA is TGCGCCAGCAGCCCGGCCGGGGCCTACGAGCAGTACTTC. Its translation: CASSPAGAYEQYF.

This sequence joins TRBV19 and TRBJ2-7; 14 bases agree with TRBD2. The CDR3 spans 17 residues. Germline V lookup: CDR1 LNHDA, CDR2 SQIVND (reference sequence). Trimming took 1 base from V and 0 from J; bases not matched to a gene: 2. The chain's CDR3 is CASSIGTSGRNSYEQYF. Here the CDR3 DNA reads TGTGCCAGTAGTATAGGGACTAGCGGGAGGAACTCCTACGAGCAGTACTTC.

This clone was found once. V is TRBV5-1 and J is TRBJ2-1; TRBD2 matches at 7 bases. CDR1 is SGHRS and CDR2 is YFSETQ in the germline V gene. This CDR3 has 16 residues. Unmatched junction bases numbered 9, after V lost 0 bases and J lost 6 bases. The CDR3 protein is CASSLAPGGGSNEQFF. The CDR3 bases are TGCGCCAGCAGCTTGGCCCCCGGGGGAGGGTCCAATGAGCAGTTCTTC. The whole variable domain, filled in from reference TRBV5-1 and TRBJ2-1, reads KAGVTQTPRYLIKTRGQQVTLSCSPISGHRSVSWYQQTPGQGLQFLFEYFSETQRNKGNFPGRFSGRQFSNSRSEMNVSTLELGDSALYLCASSLAPGGGSNEQFFGPGTRLTVL.

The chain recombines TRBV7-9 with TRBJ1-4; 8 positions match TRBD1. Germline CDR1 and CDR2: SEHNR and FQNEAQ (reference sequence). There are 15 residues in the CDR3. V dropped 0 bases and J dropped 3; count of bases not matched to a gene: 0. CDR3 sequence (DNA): TGTGCCAGCAGCTTAGCGACAGGGGCTAATGAAAAACTGTTTTTT. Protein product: CASSLATGANEKLFF.

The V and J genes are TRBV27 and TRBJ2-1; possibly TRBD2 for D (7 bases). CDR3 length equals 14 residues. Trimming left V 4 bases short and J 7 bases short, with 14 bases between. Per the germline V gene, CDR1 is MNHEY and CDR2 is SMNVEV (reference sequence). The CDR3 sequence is CASSSVGGPNEQFF. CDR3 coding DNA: TGTGCCAGCAGTTCAGTGGGGGGGCCGAATGAGCAGTTCTTC.

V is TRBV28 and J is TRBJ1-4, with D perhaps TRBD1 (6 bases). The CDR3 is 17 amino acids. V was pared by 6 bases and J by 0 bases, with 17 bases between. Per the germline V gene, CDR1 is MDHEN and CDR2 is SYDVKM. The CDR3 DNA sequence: TGTGCCAGCAGCCCCATGAGGGGGGGTTCAACTAATGAAAAACTGTTTTTT. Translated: CASSPMRGGSTNEKLFF. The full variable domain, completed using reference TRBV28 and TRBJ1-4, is DVKVTQSSRYLVKRTGEKVFLECVQDMDHENMFWYRQDPGLGLRLIYFSYDVKMKEKGDIPEGYSVSREKKERFSLILESASTNQTSMYLCASSPMRGGSTNEKLFFGSGTQLSVL.

CDR3 region: CASRLGLAYEQYF. The CDR3 bases are TGTGCCAGCAGGCTAGGACTAGCCTACGAGCAGTACTTC. The chain carries TRBV6-6 and TRBJ2-7, with TRBD2 identical over 7 bases. This CDR3 has 13 residues. The germline gives CDR1 MNHNY, CDR2 SVGAGI (reference sequence). Trimming at V came to 6 bases and at J to 2 bases, leaving 4 bases not matched to a gene.